Presented here are 31 T cell receptor beta chains from one specimen sequenced in a study of sequential checkpoint blockade in melanoma. Treatment in this sample: randomized to nivolumab then ipilimumab (arm A) or the reverse (arm B). The repertoire was sequenced with immunoSEQ multiplex PCR; TCRdb's copy has only in-frame clones and lacks some. Seen here are about 20,000 clones, roughly 80% observed once, and the top ten hold about 51%. The specimen comprised CD8+ T cells sorted from blood (inferred from file names), sampled from a patient given nivolumab and ipilimumab in sequence. The receptors shown here come from a human donor with melanoma.

The CDR3 region is CANPKGTGGQPQHF. As DNA, the CDR3 is TGTGCTAACCCCAAGGGGACAGGGGGGCAGCCCCAGCATTTT. J is TRBJ1-5 and V is TRBV12-5; 11 nucleotides agree with TRBD1. The ends lost 10 bases at V and 7 bases at J; junction bases unmatched: 9. The CDR3 has 14 amino acids. Per germline, CDR1 LGHNT and CDR2 FRNRAP.

This chain uses TRBV27 with TRBJ2-1; 10 nucleotides align to TRBD2. The CDR3 runs 16 residues. Germline loops: CDR1 MNHEY, CDR2 SMNVEV (reference sequence). The ends lost 2 bases at V and 4 bases at J; junction bases unmatched: 5. CDR3 sequence reads: CASSLSGGVWYNEQFF. CDR3 in DNA: TGTGCCAGCAGTTTAAGCGGGGGGGTCTGGTACAATGAGCAGTTCTTC.

The V gene is TRBV5-5, the J gene TRBJ2-1, with 10 positions matching TRBD1. From germline, CDR1 is SGHKS and CDR2 YYEKEE (reference sequence). CDR3 length equals 16 residues. The ends lost 4 bases at V and 3 bases at J; junction bases unmatched: 7. The CDR3 region has the DNA TGTGCCAGCAGCCAACGGGACAGGGGACACTACAATGAGCAGTTCTTC. Translating gives CASSQRDRGHYNEQFF.

Concerning this clone: At one boundary the junction diverges from the germline segment, which might be a read error. Different DNA sequences within this sample yield the same CDR3. The chain employs TRBV5-8 and TRBJ1-6; D might be TRBD1 (6 bases). This CDR3 has 13 residues. CDR1 SGHTS and CDR2 YDEGEE come from the germline V gene. CDR3 nucleotides: TGCGCCAGCAGCCAGGCAGGGGATTCACCCCTCCACTTT. Its protein is CASSQAGDSPLHF. Looking up the rest from reference TRBV5-8 and TRBJ1-6 gives the full variable domain: EAGVTQSPTHLIKTRGQQATLRCSPISGHTSVYWYQQALGLGLQFLLWYDEGEERNRGNFPPRFSGRQFPNYSSELNVNALELEDSALYLCASSQAGDSPLHFGNGTRLTVT.

This clone was counted between two and nine times. J is TRBJ1-5 and V is TRBV28, with TRBD1 as a possible D gene (5 bases). V was clipped by 2 bases and J by 2 bases, with 13 bases between them. The length of the CDR3 is 16 residues. Germline V gives CDR1 MDHEN, CDR2 SYDVKM. CDR3 sequence (DNA): TGTGCCAGCAGTTTAGGCCCAGGGTCGGGCAATCAGCCCCAGCATTTT. Its translation: CASSLGPGSGNQPQHF.

This chain links TRBV10-3 with TRBJ2-2; D not certain. Germline assignment: CDR1 ENHRY and CDR2 SYGVKD. The CDR3 totals 13 residues. Trimming removed 0 bases at V and 6 bases at J, with 5 bases between. The CDR3 DNA follows: TGTGCCATCAGTGAGTCGTCTCCCGGGGAGCTGTTTTTT. Amino acid sequence: CAISESSPGELFF.

This clone was seen only once. The V call is TRBV7-9, the J call TRBJ2-3; 10 bases line up with TRBD2. CDR3 length: 15 residues. The junction had 2 bases not matched to a gene; V was cut back by 2 bases and J by 3 bases. Per germline, CDR1 SEHNR and CDR2 FQNEAQ (reference sequence). The DNA for the CDR3 is TGTGCCAGCAGCTTAATACTAGCGGGGACAGATACGCAGTATTTT. This codes for CASSLILAGTDTQYF. Complete variable domain (other parts from reference TRBV7-9 and TRBJ2-3): DTGVSQNPRHKITKRGQNVTFRCDPISEHNRLYWYRQTLGQGPEFLTYFQNEAQLEKSRLLSDRFSAERPKGSFSTLEIQRTEQGDSAMYLCASSLILAGTDTQYFGPGTRLTVL.

The chain combines TRBV27 with TRBJ2-5; 7 bases map to TRBD1. The germline V gene encodes CDR1 MNHEY and CDR2 SMNVEV (reference sequence). The CDR3 runs to 13 residues. V gave up 6 bases and J gave up 4 bases; unmatched junction bases: 5. The CDR3 sequence is CASRGTGVETQYF. The CDR3 nucleotides read TGTGCCAGCAGGGGAACAGGGGTAGAGACCCAGTACTTC.

The chain is built from TRBV4-2 and TRBJ2-7; 12 nucleotides agree with TRBD2. The CDR3 has 17 residues. CDR1 LGHNA and CDR2 YNFKEQ come from the germline V gene. V trimming: 4 bases; J trimming: 4 bases; junction bases outside the gene matches: 11. The CDR3 sequence: CASSPTLGLAGLYEQYF. CDR3 in DNA: TGTGCCAGCAGCCCGACCCTCGGACTAGCGGGGCTATACGAGCAGTACTTC.

V and J are TRBV13 and TRBJ2-4, with 7 nucleotides matching TRBD2. CDR1 is PRHDT, CDR2 FYEKMQ, per germline (reference sequence). The V and J ends lost 1 base and 1 base, in that order; junction bases with no gene match: 4. CDR3 length: 16 residues. CDR3 protein: CASSLVSGVAKNIQYF. The CDR3 nucleotides are TGTGCCAGCAGCTTAGTAAGCGGGGTTGCCAAAAACATTCAGTACTTC.

The chain combines TRBV29-1 with TRBJ2-7; D perhaps matches TRBD2 (6 bases). This CDR3 is built from 18 residues. V was trimmed by 6 bases and J by 3 bases, leaving 30 bases between them. Germline CDR1 and CDR2: SQVTM and ANQGSEA. CDR3 sequence (DNA): TGCAGCGTCCAATTCGGGACTCCTTCCGTGGTTGTAGGCTACGAGCAGTACTTC. As protein: CSVQFGTPSVVVGYEQYF.

The V and J genes are TRBV29-1 and TRBJ2-2, with 9 bases aligning to TRBD2. The germline CDR1 and CDR2 sequences are SQVTM and ANQGSEA. The CDR3 is made up of 16 amino acids. The V segment lost 0 bases and the J segment 6 bases; nucleotides outside the gene matches: 8. CDR3 nucleotides: TGCAGCGTTGAAGAGGCGGGGGGGGCGAAGGCCGGGGAGCTGTTTTTT. This sequence encodes CSVEEAGGAKAGELFF.

The gene calls are TRBV4-1 and TRBJ1-1; maybe TRBD1 (5 bases). CDR1 MGHRA and CDR2 YSYEKL come from the germline V gene. This CDR3 comprises 13 residues. Trimming removed 1 base at V and 5 bases at J, with 8 bases between. The CDR3 DNA sequence: TGCGCCAGCAGCCAAGGGGAGGGGACTGAAGCTTTCTTT. Translating it yields CASSQGEGTEAFF.

V usage is TRBV28 and J usage is TRBJ2-7, with TRBD1 as a possible D gene (5 bases). CDR3 size: 14 residues. Trimming removed 2 bases from V and 10 bases from J, with 18 bases in between. Per germline, CDR1 MDHEN and CDR2 SYDVKM. In DNA, the CDR3 is TGTGCCAGCAGTTTAGGGGCGGATCCCTGGGAACAGTACTTC. Encoded protein: CASSLGADPWEQYF.

The chain employs TRBV28 and TRBJ2-5; 9 bases align to TRBD1. V dropped 2 bases and J dropped 5; count of bases not matched to a gene: 9. The CDR3 consists of 16 residues. The V gene's germline CDR1 is MDHEN and CDR2 SYDVKM. CDR3: CASSLELGTGLETQYF. The CDR3 region has the DNA TGTGCCAGCAGTTTAGAACTCGGGACAGGGTTGGAGACCCAGTACTTC.

This chain joins TRBV6-1 and TRBJ1-3, with D perhaps matching TRBD1 (5 bases). In germline, CDR1 is MNHNS, CDR2 SASEGT. The CDR3 loop spans 16 amino acids. V was trimmed by 0 bases and J by 2 bases, leaving 11 bases between them. The CDR3 coding sequence is TGTGCCAGCAGTGAAGCTTCCAGGGTCGCTGGAAACACCATATATTTT. This encodes CASSEASRVAGNTIYF.

Here the CDR3 reads CASSAQGAIGNTIYF. The CDR3 bases are TGTGCCAGCAGTGCCCAGGGGGCGATAGGAAACACCATATATTTT. The rearrangement uses TRBV28 and TRBJ1-3, with TRBD1 identical over 8 bases. Germline values: CDR1 MDHEN, CDR2 SYDVKM. V shed 5 bases, J shed 4 bases, and the junction held 7 bases outside the gene matches. CDR3 length: 15 amino acids.

The chain combines TRBV6-6 with TRBJ2-2; D not certain. The CDR3 contains 16 residues. From germline, CDR1 is MNHNY and CDR2 SVGAGI (reference sequence). V lost 5 bases, J lost 2 bases, and 15 bases lay in between. CDR3 in amino acids: CASSQVLVINTGELFF. CDR3 nucleotides: TGTGCCAGCAGTCAGGTTTTAGTAATAAACACCGGGGAGCTGTTTTTT.

The chain is built from TRBV6-5 and TRBJ2-3; 8 bases fit TRBD2. V lost 6 bases to trimming and J lost 5 bases; unmatched junction nucleotides: 10. Germline V CDR1 and CDR2: MNHEY, SVGAGI. The length of the CDR3 is 15 residues. CDR3 DNA: TGTGCCAGCAGCCCATCGGGGGGGTTACAAGATACGCAGTATTTT. Residues: CASSPSGGLQDTQYF.

The rearrangement uses TRBV7-8 and TRBJ2-6, with 8 bases fitting TRBD1. The CDR3 extends over 18 amino acids. From germline, CDR1 is SGHVS and CDR2 FQNEAQ. Germline trimming cut 5 bases from V and 1 base from J; bases unmatched to any gene: 10. The chain's CDR3 is CASSQGTGLDSGANVLTF. As DNA, the CDR3 is TGTGCCAGCAGCCAAGGGACAGGTCTCGATTCTGGGGCCAACGTCCTGACTTTC.

This chain connects TRBV4-2 to TRBJ2-5; possibly TRBD2 for D (5 bases). V lost 1 base and J lost 1, with 13 bases in between. The CDR3 consists of 16 residues. Germline V gene data show CDR1 as LGHNA and CDR2 as YNFKEQ. The CDR3 loop is CASSQGTRQVQETQYF. The CDR3 coding sequence is TGTGCCAGCAGCCAAGGGACTCGTCAGGTCCAAGAGACCCAGTACTTC.

The chain has TRBV10-1 and TRBJ2-3; the D gene is possibly TRBD1 (6 bases). The CDR3 loop spans 12 amino acids. V dropped 5 bases and J dropped 4 bases, with 7 bases sitting between them. The germline V gene has CDR1 WNHNN and CDR2 SYGVQD (reference sequence). The CDR3 nucleotides are TGCGCCAGCAGTCAGGGGCCAGATACGCAGTATTTT. Translation: CASSQGPDTQYF.

The rearrangement joins TRBV19 to TRBJ1-1; TRBD1 agrees at 7 bases. V lost 1 base and J lost 4; bases outside the gene matches: 3. Germline V gene sequence: CDR1 LNHDA, CDR2 SQIVND (reference sequence). The CDR3 consists of 14 residues. The CDR3 loop is CASSIGNRGTEAFF. In nucleotides, the CDR3 is TGTGCCAGTAGTATAGGCAACAGGGGCACTGAAGCTTTCTTT. The full variable domain, with the rest looked up from reference TRBV19 and TRBJ1-1, is DGGITQSPKYLFRKEGQNVTLSCEQNLNHDAMYWYRQDPGQGLRLIYYSQIVNDFQKGDIAEGYSVSREKKESFPLTVTSAQKNPTAFYLCASSIGNRGTEAFFGQGTRLTVV.

This clone was picked up a small number of times. This sequence joins TRBV5-4 and TRBJ1-3, with D hard to call. The CDR3 length is 14 residues. Per germline, CDR1 SGHNT and CDR2 YYREEE (reference sequence). V shed 7 bases and J shed 6 bases, with 17 bases lying between them. This chain's CDR3 is CASGRFEEENTIYF. The CDR3 DNA sequence: TGTGCCAGCGGTAGATTCGAGGAAGAAAACACCATATATTTT.

This chain links TRBV4-2 with TRBJ2-1; 7 bases match TRBD2. Trimming at V came to 4 bases and at J to 5 bases, leaving 11 bases not matched to a gene. Germline values: CDR1 LGHNA, CDR2 YNFKEQ. CDR3 length equals 16 residues. The CDR3 region has the DNA TGTGCCAGCAGCCCCCGACTAGCCCCAGGGAACAATGAGCAGTTCTTC. Residues: CASSPRLAPGNNEQFF.

The chain is built from TRBV29-1 and TRBJ2-2; 8 nucleotides agree with TRBD1. V lost 6 bases and J lost 0; bases outside the gene matches: 3. The CDR3 has 14 residues. The germline CDR1 and CDR2 sequences are SQVTM and ANQGSEA. The CDR3 here is CSVSDRANTGELFF. For the CDR3, the DNA is TGCAGCGTATCGGACAGGGCGAACACCGGGGAGCTGTTTTTT.

V and J are TRBV28 and TRBJ2-3; 7 bases fit TRBD1. The germline V gene encodes CDR1 MDHEN and CDR2 SYDVKM. There are 16 residues in the CDR3. With V trimmed by 6 bases and J by 3 bases, 12 bases remained unmatched. CDR3 DNA sequence: TGTGCCAGCAGAAAACCCGGGACAGAGCTAACAGATACGCAGTATTTT. Its translation is CASRKPGTELTDTQYF.

The rearrangement joins TRBV6-6 to TRBJ2-7; D is perhaps TRBD2 (5 bases). Germline assignment: CDR1 MNHNY and CDR2 SVGAGI (reference sequence). V was trimmed by 5 bases and J by 7 bases, leaving 15 bases between them. The CDR3 runs 13 residues. In DNA, the CDR3 is TGTGCCAGCAGTGGGGAGATTCAGAGGGAGCAGTACTTC. This translates into CASSGEIQREQYF.

This rearrangement joins TRBV29-1 to TRBJ2-4; 8 nucleotides match TRBD1. V shed 0 bases, J shed 7 bases, and the junction held 5 bases outside the gene matches. Germline V gene data show CDR1 as SQVTM and CDR2 as ANQGSEA. This CDR3 region has 14 residues. Here the CDR3 reads CSVEEGTGGNIQYF. DNA for the CDR3: TGCAGCGTTGAAGAAGGAACAGGGGGGAACATTCAGTACTTC.

This sequence joins TRBV2 and TRBJ2-7; 9 bases map to TRBD1. CDR1 and CDR2 from the germline V gene are SNHLY and FYNNEI. The length of the CDR3 is 15 residues. J lost 2 bases, V lost 6 bases, and 8 bases had no gene match. The CDR3 DNA reads as TGTGCCAGCAGGGGGACAGGGCCTCTCCCCTACGAGCAGTACTTC. Its translation: CASRGTGPLPYEQYF.

In its sample, this clone is medium-sized. The chain links TRBV5-6 to TRBJ1-2; TRBD1 matches 9 bases. CDR3 length equals 14 residues. Germline trimming cut 2 bases from V and 6 bases from J; bases unmatched to any gene: 5. CDR1 and CDR2 (germline): SGHDT, YYEEEE. CDR3 loop: CASSLWDRENGYTF. The CDR3 nucleotides read TGTGCCAGCAGCTTATGGGACAGGGAAAATGGCTACACCTTC. Combining the CDR3 with reference TRBV5-6 and TRBJ1-2 gives the whole variable domain DAGVTQSPTHLIKTRGQQVTLRCSPKSGHDTVSWYQQALGQGPQFIFQYYEEEERQRGNFPDRFSGHQFPNYSSELNVNALLLGDSALYLCASSLWDRENGYTFGSGTRLTVV.